Listed here is a single T cell receptor beta chain. This sample was taken from a study of CD8 T cells in Susac syndrome. Germline loops: CDR1 KGHSH, CDR2 LQKENI. The CDR3 spans 14 residues. Trimming left V 3 bases short and J 7 bases short, with 10 bases between. With random hexamers, 0.5 to 1 ug RNA was reverse transcribed. TCRdb redid the calling of the immunoSEQ multiplex PCR reads with MiXCR, one entry per CDR3 protein. The profile shows 300,000 or so distinct CDR3 sequences, 92% of them singletons. This receptor was identified in a human donor with multiple sclerosis. Sequencing was done on a sample of CD4+ T cells from PBMCs. This chain connects TRBV18 to TRBJ1-6; maybe TRBD1 (6 bases). CDR3 nucleotides: TGTGCCAGCTCACCCGACAGGAAAAATTCACCCCTCCACTTT. This translates into CASSPDRKNSPLHF.